These 20 T cell receptor beta chains originate from one sample sequenced in a study of neurological immune-mediated disorders. TCRdb re-analysed the 5' RACE reads in MiXCR, keeping a single row per CDR3 protein. Altogether 45,000 to 65,000 distinct CDR3 sequences are present, about 4% being singletons, with the ten largest covering 2.9%. Sequencing was done on a sample of PBMCs. The receptors derive from a man aged 45-65 years with multiple sclerosis.

This clonotype was seen repeatedly, ten times or more. The J gene is TRBJ1-1, the V gene TRBV20-1; D is perhaps TRBD1 (5 bases). Germline assignment: CDR1 DFQATT and CDR2 SNEGSKA (reference sequence). V dropped 6 bases and J dropped 6 bases, with 20 bases sitting between them. The CDR3 totals 14 residues. Here the CDR3 DNA reads TGCAGTGCCCCCGGCCGCGGGGCTGGGGCTGAAGCTTTCTTT. This translates into CSAPGRGAGAEAFF.

This clonotype was recorded many times. One end of the junction does not line up with germline, which may come from a read error. This CDR3 reads CASSLDTLLLYGYTF. CDR3 nucleotides: TGTGCCAGCAGCCTAGACACACTCCTCCTCTATGGCTACACCTTC. The V and J genes are TRBV11-2 and TRBJ1-2; D gene unclear. Looked up from germline, CDR1 is SGHAT and CDR2 is FQNNGV. The CDR3 is 15 amino acids.

This clonotype has at least ten counts. The rearrangement uses TRBV6-5 and TRBJ2-1; possible D gene TRBD1, 6 bases. V was cut by 6 bases and J by 3 bases, with 21 bases left in between. The germline V gene encodes CDR1 MNHEY and CDR2 SVGAGI. This CDR3 spans 17 amino acids. CDR3 region: CASRPTEQGLIYNEQFF. In nucleotides, the CDR3 is TGTGCCAGCAGACCTACCGAACAGGGTCTAATCTACAATGAGCAGTTCTTC.

This clonotype has ten or more counts. The CDR3 nucleotides read TGCAGTGCTAGAATGGAGAACGGAGATACGCAGTATTTT. It yields the protein CSARMENGDTQYF. The chain couples TRBV20-1 to TRBJ2-3; D remains unclear. Germline V gene sequence: CDR1 DFQATT, CDR2 SNEGSKA (reference sequence). The CDR3 consists of 13 residues. V was shortened by 2 bases and J by 5 bases, with 11 bases between the two germline ends.

Remarks on this clonotype: One junction end disagrees with the germline gene, perhaps due to a read error. This chain connects TRBV4-1 to TRBJ1-5; perhaps TRBD1 as D (6 bases). Germline CDR1 and CDR2: MGHRA and YSYEKL. CDR3 size: 15 residues. Here the CDR3 DNA reads TGCGCCAGCAGCCAAGTTCAGGGGTTTCATCAGCCCCAGAATTTT. Amino acid sequence: CASSQVQGFHQPQNF.

There are many counts of this clonotype. V gene TRBV9 combines with J gene TRBJ1-1; no clear D gene. Germline loops: CDR1 SGDLS, CDR2 YYNGEE. There are 14 residues in the CDR3. Trimming pared 4 bases from V and 1 base from J, leaving 11 bases between. In DNA, the CDR3 is TGTGCCAGCAGCCCAGGACTGACGAACACTGAAGCTTTCTTT. Translated: CASSPGLTNTEAFF.

This clonotype was seen at least ten times. The chain recombines TRBV29-1 with TRBJ2-5, with a possible D match to TRBD1 (6 bases). This CDR3 region has 13 residues. V gave up 6 bases and J gave up 5 bases, with 16 bases separating them. CDR1 SQVTM and CDR2 ANQGSEA come from the germline V gene. The CDR3 region has the DNA TGCAGCGTCGCCCTACAGGGCGGCGAGACCCAGTACTTC. Residues: CSVALQGGETQYF.

This clonotype was seen at least ten times. The chain couples TRBV7-9 to TRBJ1-5; D call uncertain. Germline V CDR1 and CDR2: SEHNR, FQNEAQ (reference sequence). V lost 0 bases to trimming and J lost 4 bases, with 7 bases between them. There are 14 residues in the CDR3. Here the CDR3 reads CASSLAGGNQPQHF. As DNA, the CDR3 is TGTGCCAGCAGCTTAGCGGGCGGGAATCAGCCCCAGCATTTT.

Ten or more counts support this clonotype. The chain joins TRBV20-1 to TRBJ1-5; TRBD1 matches 8 bases. Germline V CDR1 and CDR2: DFQATT, SNEGSKA (reference sequence). V shed 5 bases, J shed 1 base, and the junction held 1 base outside the gene matches. CDR3 size: 13 residues. For the CDR3, the DNA is TGCAGTGCTTGGGACAGGAGCAATCAGCCCCAGCATTTT. Protein product: CSAWDRSNQPQHF.

This clonotype was observed a handful of times. The chain employs TRBV7-6 and TRBJ2-7; TRBD2 might be the D (6 bases). V lost 3 bases to trimming and J lost 0 bases, with 9 bases between them. The germline V gene encodes CDR1 SGHVS and CDR2 FNYEAQ. This CDR3 has 14 amino acids. The CDR3 sequence: CASSFRDFSYEQYF. DNA for the CDR3: TGTGCCAGCAGCTTTAGGGACTTCTCCTACGAGCAGTACTTC.

At least ten counts were recorded for this clonotype. The chain employs TRBV5-6 and TRBJ2-1; 11 nucleotides align to TRBD2. Germline-derived CDR1 and CDR2 are SGHDT and YYEEEE. The CDR3 length is 16 residues. Trimming took 2 bases from V and 3 from J; bases not matched to a gene: 4. CDR3 DNA: TGTGCCAGCAGCTTATTCGGACTAGCGGGCTACAATGAGCAGTTCTTC. It specifies CASSLFGLAGYNEQFF.

This clonotype was counted only a few times. This sequence joins TRBV5-1 and TRBJ2-1; 16 bases map to TRBD2. This CDR3 is 18 amino acids long. V was clipped by 1 base and J by 4 bases; unmatched bases: 5. The germline V gene encodes CDR1 SGHRS and CDR2 YFSETQ. The CDR3, as DNA: TGCGCCAGCAGCTTGTCGGGACTAGCGGGAGGGGCTTACAATGAGCAGTTCTTC. Protein sequence: CASSLSGLAGGAYNEQFF.

In its sample, this clonotype was seen a few times. The gene calls are TRBV7-6 and TRBJ2-3, with 13 bases aligning to TRBD2. CDR1 SGHVS and CDR2 FNYEAQ come from the germline V gene. The CDR3 is 18 residues long. J lost 2 bases, V lost 5 bases, and 10 bases had no gene match. Here the CDR3 DNA reads TGTGCCAGCAGCCCTCCCGGGACTAGCGGGAAAGACACAGATACGCAGTATTTT. Protein product: CASSPPGTSGKDTDTQYF.

This clonotype was found many times. This sequence joins TRBV7-2 and TRBJ2-7; the D gene is possibly TRBD1 (5 bases). The CDR3 is 11 amino acids. Germline V CDR1 and CDR2: SGHTA, FQGNSA. V dropped 9 bases and J dropped 4 bases, with 10 bases sitting between them. The CDR3 nucleotides read TGTGCCAGACCAGGGTCGTACGAGCAGTACTTC. This gives the protein CARPGSYEQYF.

At least ten counts were recorded for this clonotype. The V call is TRBV9, the J call TRBJ2-3; a possible D gene is TRBD2 (6 bases). The CDR3 is 14 residues long. Germline V gives CDR1 SGDLS, CDR2 YYNGEE. V was cut by 9 bases and J by 4 bases, with 18 bases left in between. CDR3: CATNSGSRADTQYF. In nucleotides, the CDR3 is TGTGCCACCAATAGCGGTAGCAGGGCAGATACGCAGTATTTT.

This clonotype appeared many times. The chain carries TRBV28 and TRBJ2-6; D gene ambiguous. The CDR3 is 16 residues long. Germline CDR1 MDHEN, CDR2 SYDVKM. V was cut by 3 bases and J by 0 bases, with 9 bases left in between. CDR3 DNA sequence: TGTGCCAGCAGTTTTAAAGGCGTCTCTGGGGCCAACGTCCTGACTTTC. Protein product: CASSFKGVSGANVLTF.

This clonotype has ten or more counts. The chain uses TRBV7-3 and TRBJ2-1; TRBD1 matches at 10 bases. V gave up 4 bases and J gave up 9 bases; unmatched junction bases: 9. The CDR3 contains 15 residues. Germline CDR1 and CDR2: SGHTA and FQGTGA. This CDR3 reads CASSSDRGPLSEQFF. The CDR3 DNA follows: TGTGCCAGCAGCTCAGACAGGGGGCCTTTAAGTGAGCAGTTCTTC.

As regards this clonotype: Sequence at one end of the junction differs from germline and may be a read error. The chain is built from TRBV11-2 and TRBJ1-6, with D hard to call. Per germline, CDR1 SGHAT and CDR2 FQNNGV. The CDR3 totals 15 residues. The CDR3 nucleotides are TGTGCCAGCAGCTTAAACAGACGTTCGGGCTCACCCCTCAACTTT. It is translated as CASSLNRRSGSPLNF.

The table lists this clonotype with many counts. The CDR3 DNA reads TGTGCCAGCAGCCGGTGGGAGCCGGGAGAAGAGACCCAGTACTTC. Residues: CASSRWEPGEETQYF. The rearrangement uses TRBV7-6 and TRBJ2-5; D perhaps matches TRBD2 (6 bases). Between the trimmed V and J ends, which lost 5 bases and 3 bases, there was a span of 16 bases. There are 15 residues in the CDR3. Germline V CDR1 and CDR2: SGHVS, FNYEAQ. Complete variable domain (other parts from reference TRBV7-6 and TRBJ2-5): GAGVSQSPRYKVTKRGQDVALRCDPISGHVSLYWYRQALGQGPEFLTYFNYEAQQDKSGLPNDRFSAERPEGSISTLTIQRTEQRDSAMYRCASSRWEPGEETQYFGPGTRLLVL.

This clonotype has a count of ten or more. The V call is TRBV4-1, the J call TRBJ2-7; maybe TRBD2 (6 bases). Germline CDR1 reads MGHRA; CDR2 reads YSYEKL. V shed 4 bases and J shed 5 bases, with 15 bases lying between them. The CDR3 is 14 residues long. The DNA of the CDR3 is TGCGCCAGCAGCCCCGGAGTGGAGGGGAACGAGCAGTACTTC. Translated: CASSPGVEGNEQYF.